Each of the 18 T cell receptor beta chains below was sequenced from the same sample in a study of blood T cell repertoires in COVID-19. Clones were read by immunoSEQ multiplex PCR, and TCRdb kept only the in-frame ones, dropping some. The sample holds 130,000 or so clones, 84% seen once. Material: peripheral blood. All receptors come from a woman aged 80 or over with acute or convalescent COVID-19.

J is TRBJ1-1 and V is TRBV5-1; D might be TRBD1 (5 bases). The CDR3 spans 13 residues. Deletions cut 0 bases from V and 10 bases from J, with 13 bases between. Per the germline V gene, CDR1 is SGHRS and CDR2 is YFSETQ. CDR3 DNA sequence: TGCGCCAGCAGCTTGGCCGGGGGAGGAACAGCTTTCTTT. This codes for CASSLAGGGTAFF.

The rearrangement uses TRBV7-2 and TRBJ1-1, with 8 bases aligning to TRBD1. CDR3 size: 15 residues. The germline gives CDR1 SGHTA, CDR2 FQGNSA. Losses at the gene ends were 1 base for V and 5 bases for J; bases not matched to a gene: 6. The CDR3: CASSLVGQGATEAFF. DNA of the CDR3: TGTGCCAGCAGCTTAGTAGGTCAGGGGGCAACTGAAGCTTTCTTT.

The rearrangement uses TRBV2 and TRBJ1-2; possible D gene TRBD1, 5 bases. V lost 7 bases and J 1 base, leaving 19 bases between the germline ends. This CDR3 is built from 16 residues. Germline assignment: CDR1 SNHLY and CDR2 FYNNEI. The CDR3 is CASTWGGSSLNYGYTF. The DNA for the CDR3 is TGTGCCAGCACCTGGGGGGGGTCATCCCTTAACTATGGCTACACCTTC. Variable domain in full (rest from reference TRBV2 and TRBJ1-2): EPEVTQTPSHQVTQMGQEVILRCVPISNHLYFYWYRQILGQKVEFLVSFYNNEISEKSEIFDDQFSVERPDGSNFTLKIRSTKLEDSAMYFCASTWGGSSLNYGYTFGSGTRLTVV.

This clone has just a few counts. The V call is TRBV4-1, the J call TRBJ1-5; 9 bases map to TRBD1. The junction had 22 bases not matched to a gene; V was cut back by 4 bases and J by 3 bases. Germline CDR1 MGHRA, CDR2 YSYEKL. This CDR3 comprises 21 residues. DNA of the CDR3: TGCGCCAGCAGCCGAATTCCCATTCTACGCCCGGGACAGGGCGACAATCAGCCCCAGCATTTT. It encodes CASSRIPILRPGQGDNQPQHF.

This CDR3 is CASSQGLADTEAFF. DNA for the CDR3: TGTGCCAGCAGTCAGGGACTGGCAGACACTGAAGCTTTCTTT. The V and J genes are TRBV6-5 and TRBJ1-1; a weak D match, TRBD1 (5 bases). Between the trimmed V and J ends, which lost 5 bases and 3 bases, there was a span of 13 bases. This CDR3 has 14 residues. CDR1 and CDR2 (germline): MNHEY, SVGAGI.

This chain joins TRBV10-1 and TRBJ2-7; 11 bases match TRBD1. Germline values: CDR1 WNHNN, CDR2 SYGVQD (reference sequence). CDR3 length equals 17 residues. J gave up 0 bases and V 2 bases, and 6 bases lay outside the gene matches. The CDR3 nucleotides read TGCGCCAGCAGTGAGCTGGACAGGGGGCCCAGCTCCTACGAGCAGTACTTC. It yields the protein CASSELDRGPSSYEQYF.

The V call is TRBV6-5, the J call TRBJ1-1; no definite D call. CDR1 is MNHEY and CDR2 is SVGAGI in the germline V gene. This CDR3 contains 13 residues. V dropped 6 bases and J dropped 3 bases, with 11 bases sitting between them. The chain's CDR3 is CASRGGPHTEAFF. The CDR3, as DNA: TGTGCCAGCAGGGGAGGCCCCCACACTGAAGCTTTCTTT.

This chain joins TRBV5-4 and TRBJ2-1; 9 bases align to TRBD2. CDR1 SGHNT and CDR2 YYREEE come from the germline V gene (reference sequence). CDR3 length equals 16 residues. Trimming at V came to 1 base and at J to 6 bases, leaving 8 bases not matched to a gene. The CDR3: CASSLIAASGTNEQFF. In DNA, the CDR3 is TGTGCCAGCAGCTTGATTGCGGCTAGCGGGACCAATGAGCAGTTCTTC.

The rearrangement uses TRBV3-1 (or the pseudogene TRBV3-2) and TRBJ1-1; 8 bases fit TRBD1. The V and J ends lost 3 bases and 10 bases, in that order; junction bases with no gene match: 10. The CDR3 length is 14 residues. Germline CDR1 is LGHDT and CDR2 is YNNKEL (reference sequence). CDR3: CASSQDRDGVIAFF. In DNA, the CDR3 is TGTGCCAGCAGCCAGGACAGGGATGGGGTTATAGCTTTCTTT.

The chain joins TRBV10-1 to TRBJ1-1; the match to TRBD1 covers 9 bases. V was clipped by 5 bases and J by 11 bases; unmatched bases: 9. The germline CDR1 and CDR2 sequences are WNHNN and SYGVQD (reference sequence). This CDR3 is built from 13 residues. This CDR3 reads CASSPAGTGNAFF. The DNA of the CDR3 is TGCGCCAGCAGTCCTGCCGGGACAGGGAACGCTTTCTTT.

The chain combines TRBV7-2 with TRBJ1-5; the D is unclear. This CDR3 is 16 amino acids long. Germline loops: CDR1 SGHTA, CDR2 FQGNSA. Trimming removed 1 base from V and 4 bases from J, with 14 bases in between. CDR3: CASSLEFWSGNQPQHF. The CDR3 DNA reads as TGTGCCAGCAGCTTAGAATTTTGGTCGGGAAATCAGCCCCAGCATTTT. Looking up the rest from reference TRBV7-2 and TRBJ1-5 gives the full variable domain: GAGVSQSPSNKVTEKGKDVELRCDPISGHTALYWYRQSLGQGLEFLIYFQGNSAPDKSGLPSDRFSAERTGGSVSTLTIQRTQQEDSAVYLCASSLEFWSGNQPQHFGDGTRLSIL.

The chain employs TRBV7-2 and TRBJ1-1; maybe TRBD1 (6 bases). Germline CDR1 reads SGHTA; CDR2 reads FQGNSA. CDR3 length: 15 amino acids. Deletions cut 5 bases from V and 0 bases from J, with 13 bases between. CDR3 in amino acids: CASSTRGGLNTEAFF. The CDR3 coding sequence is TGTGCCAGCAGCACCCGCGGGGGGCTGAACACTGAAGCTTTCTTT. The full variable domain, rest sourced from reference TRBV7-2 and TRBJ1-1, is GAGVSQSPSNKVTEKGKDVELRCDPISGHTALYWYRQSLGQGLEFLIYFQGNSAPDKSGLPSDRFSAERTGGSVSTLTIQRTQQEDSAVYLCASSTRGGLNTEAFFGQGTRLTVV.

V is TRBV2 and J is TRBJ2-7, with D tentatively TRBD1 (5 bases). CDR1 and CDR2 (germline): SNHLY, FYNNEI. CDR3 length: 12 amino acids. V lost 4 bases, J lost 5 bases, and 9 bases lay in between. The CDR3 spells CASSVGHHEQYF. CDR3 in DNA: TGTGCCAGCAGTGTTGGACACCACGAGCAGTACTTC.

The chain joins TRBV18 to TRBJ2-1; tentative D call: TRBD2 (5 bases). The CDR3 length is 14 residues. V lost 6 bases and J 1 base, leaving 10 bases between the germline ends. Germline V gives CDR1 KGHSH, CDR2 LQKENI. The CDR3 loop is CASSPTSSYNEQFF. The CDR3 DNA is TGTGCCAGCTCCCCTACTAGTTCCTACAATGAGCAGTTCTTC.

This chain joins TRBV11-2 and TRBJ1-4, with 7 bases lining up with TRBD1. J was trimmed by 0 bases and V by 1 base; bases with no gene match: 11. The CDR3 loop spans 19 amino acids. The germline V gene has CDR1 SGHAT and CDR2 FQNNGV. The CDR3 sequence is CASSLGGGRQKPTNEKLFF. In nucleotides, the CDR3 is TGTGCCAGCAGCTTAGGAGGGGGCCGACAGAAGCCAACTAATGAAAAACTGTTTTTT.

This chain links TRBV27 with TRBJ2-6; D remains unclear. The CDR3 contains 15 residues. CDR1 and CDR2 from the germline V gene are MNHEY and SMNVEV (reference sequence). Trimming pared 3 bases from V and 2 bases from J, leaving 8 bases between. The CDR3 is CASSFSVPGANVLTF. DNA of the CDR3: TGTGCCAGCAGTTTTTCGGTTCCTGGGGCCAACGTCCTGACTTTC.

The rearrangement joins TRBV5-4 to TRBJ2-1, with a tentative D call TRBD1 (6 bases). Between the trimmed V and J ends, which lost 4 bases and 7 bases, there was a span of 21 bases. Per the germline V gene, CDR1 is SGHNT and CDR2 is YYREEE (reference sequence). The CDR3 is made up of 16 amino acids. The CDR3 is CASSNPGHGWGNEQFF. As DNA, the CDR3 is TGTGCCAGCAGCAACCCGGGACACGGCTGGGGGAATGAGCAGTTCTTC.

The rearrangement joins TRBV5-1 to TRBJ2-7; 9 bases are shared with TRBD1. V lost 0 bases, J lost 0 bases, and 10 bases stayed unmatched. The CDR3 contains 18 residues. CDR1 and CDR2 (germline): SGHRS, YFSETQ. CDR3 DNA: TGCGCCAGCAGCTTGGGCTCACCGGGACAGGGAGGCTCCTACGAGCAGTACTTC. Its translation: CASSLGSPGQGGSYEQYF.